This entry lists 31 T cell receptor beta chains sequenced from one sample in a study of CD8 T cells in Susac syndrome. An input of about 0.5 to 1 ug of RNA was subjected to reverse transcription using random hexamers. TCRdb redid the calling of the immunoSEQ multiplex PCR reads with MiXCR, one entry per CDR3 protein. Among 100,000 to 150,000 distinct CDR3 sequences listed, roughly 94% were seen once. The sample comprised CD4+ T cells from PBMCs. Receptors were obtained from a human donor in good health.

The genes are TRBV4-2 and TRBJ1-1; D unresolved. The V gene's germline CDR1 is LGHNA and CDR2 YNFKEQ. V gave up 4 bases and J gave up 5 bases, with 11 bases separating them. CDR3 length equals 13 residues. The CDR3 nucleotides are TGTGCCAGCAGCCCGGTCCAGGTAACTGAAGCTTTCTTT. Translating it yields CASSPVQVTEAFF.

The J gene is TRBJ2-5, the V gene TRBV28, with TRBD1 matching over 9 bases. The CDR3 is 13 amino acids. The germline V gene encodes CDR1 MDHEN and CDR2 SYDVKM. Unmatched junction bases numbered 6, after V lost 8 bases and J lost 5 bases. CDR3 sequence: CASLGTGWETQYF. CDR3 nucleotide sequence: TGTGCCAGCCTAGGGACAGGGTGGGAGACCCAGTACTTC.

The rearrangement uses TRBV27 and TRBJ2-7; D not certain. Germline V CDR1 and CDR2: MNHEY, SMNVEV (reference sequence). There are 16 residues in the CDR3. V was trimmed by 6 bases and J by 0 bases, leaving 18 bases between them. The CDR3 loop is CASRSPARSRSYEQYF. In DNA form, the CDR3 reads TGTGCCAGCAGATCCCCGGCTAGATCACGCTCCTACGAGCAGTACTTC.

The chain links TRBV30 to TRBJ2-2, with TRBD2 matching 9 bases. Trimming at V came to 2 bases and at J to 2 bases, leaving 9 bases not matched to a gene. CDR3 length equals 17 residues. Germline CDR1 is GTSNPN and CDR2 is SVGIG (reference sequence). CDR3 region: CAWSTRASGTNTGELFF. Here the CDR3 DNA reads TGTGCCTGGAGTACCCGGGCTAGCGGGACCAACACCGGGGAGCTGTTTTTT.

The CDR3 loop is CSVRLSGNSYEQYF. The CDR3, as DNA: TGCAGCGTGCGGCTTAGCGGGAACTCCTACGAGCAGTACTTC. This chain uses TRBV29-1 with TRBJ2-7, with 8 bases aligning to TRBD2. Germline V gene lookup returns CDR1 SQVTM and CDR2 ANQGSEA. This CDR3 comprises 14 residues. V shed 6 bases and J 0 bases; nucleotides not matched to a gene: 7.

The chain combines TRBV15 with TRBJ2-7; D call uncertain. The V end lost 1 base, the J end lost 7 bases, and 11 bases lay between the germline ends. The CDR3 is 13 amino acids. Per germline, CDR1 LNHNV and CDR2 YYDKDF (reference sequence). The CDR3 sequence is CATSRAVSWEQYF. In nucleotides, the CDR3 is TGTGCCACCAGCAGAGCAGTCTCCTGGGAGCAGTACTTC.

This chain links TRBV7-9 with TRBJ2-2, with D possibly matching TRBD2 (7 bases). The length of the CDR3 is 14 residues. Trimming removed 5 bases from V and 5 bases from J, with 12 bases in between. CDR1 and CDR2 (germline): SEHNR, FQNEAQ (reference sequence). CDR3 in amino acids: CASSQQGGTGELFF. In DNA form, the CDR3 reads TGTGCCAGCAGCCAACAGGGAGGGACCGGGGAGCTGTTTTTT.

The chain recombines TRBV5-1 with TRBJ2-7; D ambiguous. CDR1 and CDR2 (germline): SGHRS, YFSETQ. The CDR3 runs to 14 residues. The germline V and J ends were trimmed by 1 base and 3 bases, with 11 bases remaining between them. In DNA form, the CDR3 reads TGCGCCAGCAGCTTGTCTCTTTCTGGCTACGAGCAGTACTTC. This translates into CASSLSLSGYEQYF. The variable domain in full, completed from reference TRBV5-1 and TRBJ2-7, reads KAGVTQTPRYLIKTRGQQVTLSCSPISGHRSVSWYQQTPGQGLQFLFEYFSETQRNKGNFPGRFSGRQFSNSRSEMNVSTLELGDSALYLCASSLSLSGYEQYFGPGTRLTVT.

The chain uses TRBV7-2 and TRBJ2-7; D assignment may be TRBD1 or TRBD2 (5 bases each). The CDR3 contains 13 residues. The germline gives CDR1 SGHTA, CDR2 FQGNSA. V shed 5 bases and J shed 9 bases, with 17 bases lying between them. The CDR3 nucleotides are TGTGCCAGCAGCATCTATCAGGGAGCGACGCAGTACTTC. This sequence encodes CASSIYQGATQYF.

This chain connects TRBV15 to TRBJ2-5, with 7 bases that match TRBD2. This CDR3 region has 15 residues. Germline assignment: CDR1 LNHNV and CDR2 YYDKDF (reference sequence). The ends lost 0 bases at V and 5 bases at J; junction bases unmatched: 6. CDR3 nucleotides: TGTGCCACCAGCAGAGAGGACGGGAGGACGGAGACCCAGTACTTC. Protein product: CATSREDGRTETQYF.

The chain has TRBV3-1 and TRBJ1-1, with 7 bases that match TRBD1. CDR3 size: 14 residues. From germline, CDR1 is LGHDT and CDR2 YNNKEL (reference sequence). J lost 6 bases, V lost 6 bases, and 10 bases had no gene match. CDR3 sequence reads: CASSTNPGTAEAFF. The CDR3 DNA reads TGTGCCAGCAGTACAAACCCCGGGACAGCTGAAGCTTTCTTT.

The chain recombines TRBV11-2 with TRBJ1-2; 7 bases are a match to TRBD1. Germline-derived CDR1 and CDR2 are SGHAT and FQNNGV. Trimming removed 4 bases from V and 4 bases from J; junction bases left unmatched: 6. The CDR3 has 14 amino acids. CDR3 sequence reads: CASSSDRAGYGYTF. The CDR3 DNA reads TGTGCCAGCAGCTCAGACAGGGCCGGCTATGGCTACACCTTC.

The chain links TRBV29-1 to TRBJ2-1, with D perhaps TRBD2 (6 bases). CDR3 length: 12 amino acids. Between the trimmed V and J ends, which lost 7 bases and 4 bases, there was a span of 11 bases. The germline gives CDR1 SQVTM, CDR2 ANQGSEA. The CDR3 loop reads CSAAGRYNEQFF. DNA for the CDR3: TGCAGCGCTGCGGGACGTTACAATGAGCAGTTCTTC.

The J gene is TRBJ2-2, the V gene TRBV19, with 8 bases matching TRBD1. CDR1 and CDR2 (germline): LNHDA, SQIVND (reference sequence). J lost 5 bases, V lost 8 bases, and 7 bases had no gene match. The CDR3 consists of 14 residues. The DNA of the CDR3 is TGTGCCAGTGTCCTCCGGACAGGGACCGGGGAGCTGTTTTTT. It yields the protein CASVLRTGTGELFF.

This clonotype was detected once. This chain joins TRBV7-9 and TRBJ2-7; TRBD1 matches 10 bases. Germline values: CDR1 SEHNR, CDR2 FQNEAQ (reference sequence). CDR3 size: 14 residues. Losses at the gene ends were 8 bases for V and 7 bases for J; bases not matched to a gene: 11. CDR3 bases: TGTGCCAGCGAACCGGGACAGGGGCCTATTGAGCAGTACTTC. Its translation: CASEPGQGPIEQYF.

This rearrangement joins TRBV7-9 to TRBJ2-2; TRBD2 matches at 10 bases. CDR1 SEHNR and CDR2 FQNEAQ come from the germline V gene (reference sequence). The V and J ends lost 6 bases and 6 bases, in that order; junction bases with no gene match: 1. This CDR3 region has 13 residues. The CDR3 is CASRTSGAGELFF. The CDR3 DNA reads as TGTGCCAGCAGAACTAGCGGGGCCGGGGAGCTGTTTTTT.

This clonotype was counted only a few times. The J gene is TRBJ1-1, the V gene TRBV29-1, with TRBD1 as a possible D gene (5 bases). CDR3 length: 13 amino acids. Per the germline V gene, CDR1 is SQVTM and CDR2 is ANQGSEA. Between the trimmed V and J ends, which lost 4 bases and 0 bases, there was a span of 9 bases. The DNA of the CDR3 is TGCAGCGTTGTGGGGCGCCTGAACACTGAAGCTTTCTTT. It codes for CSVVGRLNTEAFF. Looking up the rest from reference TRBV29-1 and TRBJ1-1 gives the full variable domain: SAVISQKPSRDICQRGTSLTIQCQVDSQVTMMFWYRQQPGQSLTLIATANQGSEATYESGFVIDKFPISRPNLTFSTLTVSNMSPEDSSIYLCSVVGRLNTEAFFGQGTRLTVV.

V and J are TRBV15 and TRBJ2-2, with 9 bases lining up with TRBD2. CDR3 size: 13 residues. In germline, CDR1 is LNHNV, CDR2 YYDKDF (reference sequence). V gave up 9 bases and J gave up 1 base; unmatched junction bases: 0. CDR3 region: CATTSGNTGELFF. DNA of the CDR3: TGTGCCACGACTAGCGGGAACACCGGGGAGCTGTTTTTT.

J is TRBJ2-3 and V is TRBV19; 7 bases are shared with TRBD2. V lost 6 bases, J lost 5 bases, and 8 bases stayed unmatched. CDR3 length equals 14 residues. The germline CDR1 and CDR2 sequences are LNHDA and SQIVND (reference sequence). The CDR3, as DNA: TGTGCCAGTAGAGTGCGGGAGTCTGGAGATACGCAGTATTTT. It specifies CASRVRESGDTQYF.

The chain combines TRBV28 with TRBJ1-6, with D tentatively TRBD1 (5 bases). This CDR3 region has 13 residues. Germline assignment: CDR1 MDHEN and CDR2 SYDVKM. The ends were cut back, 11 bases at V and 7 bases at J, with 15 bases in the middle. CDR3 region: CALQAGKNSPLHF. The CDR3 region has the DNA TGTGCCCTACAGGCAGGGAAGAATTCACCCCTCCACTTT.

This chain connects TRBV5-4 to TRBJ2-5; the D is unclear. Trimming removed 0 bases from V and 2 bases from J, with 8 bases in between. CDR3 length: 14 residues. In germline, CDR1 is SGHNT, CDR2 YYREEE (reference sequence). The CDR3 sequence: CASSLDPRQETQYF. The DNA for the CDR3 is TGTGCCAGCAGCTTGGACCCCCGGCAAGAGACCCAGTACTTC.

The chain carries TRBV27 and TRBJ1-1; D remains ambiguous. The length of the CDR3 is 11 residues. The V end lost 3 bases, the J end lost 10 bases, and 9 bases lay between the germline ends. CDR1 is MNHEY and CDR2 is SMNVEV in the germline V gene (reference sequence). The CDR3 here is CASSFMDAAFF. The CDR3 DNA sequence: TGTGCCAGCAGTTTTATGGATGCAGCTTTCTTT.

Here the CDR3 DNA reads TGCAGCGTTGAACAGGCTGGCGTTGAAGCTTTCTTT. This translates into CSVEQAGVEAFF. The rearrangement uses TRBV29-1 and TRBJ1-1, with D unresolved. This CDR3 has 12 residues. Deletions cut 2 bases from V and 7 bases from J, with 11 bases between. Germline CDR1 is SQVTM and CDR2 is ANQGSEA.

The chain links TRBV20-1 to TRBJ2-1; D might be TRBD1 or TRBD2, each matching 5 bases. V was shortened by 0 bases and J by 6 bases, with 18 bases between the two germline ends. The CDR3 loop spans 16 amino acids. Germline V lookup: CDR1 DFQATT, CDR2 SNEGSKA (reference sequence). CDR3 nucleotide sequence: TGCAGTGCTAGAGATCTCACGGGACCCTCCCCCAATGAGCAGTTCTTC. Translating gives CSARDLTGPSPNEQFF.

CDR3: CASSQSAANYGYTF. CDR3 DNA: TGTGCCAGCAGCCAAAGTGCTGCGAACTATGGCTACACCTTC. This chain connects TRBV3-1 to TRBJ1-2; D not certain. Germline assignment: CDR1 LGHDT and CDR2 YNNKEL (reference sequence). CDR3 length: 14 residues. The germline V and J ends were trimmed by 2 bases and 2 bases, with 9 bases remaining between them. Drawing the rest from reference TRBV3-1 and TRBJ1-2, the complete variable domain is DTAVSQTPKYLVTQMGNDKSIKCEQNLGHDTMYWYKQDSKKFLKIMFSYNNKELIINETVPNRFSPKSPDKAHLNLHINSLELGDSAVYFCASSQSAANYGYTFGSGTRLTVV.

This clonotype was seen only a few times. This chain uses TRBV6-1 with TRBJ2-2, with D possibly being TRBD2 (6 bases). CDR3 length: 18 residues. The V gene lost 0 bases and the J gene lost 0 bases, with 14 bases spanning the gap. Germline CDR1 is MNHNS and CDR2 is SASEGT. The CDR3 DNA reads TGTGCCAGCAGTGAAGCGCTTCTCGGAGGGGCGAACACCGGGGAGCTGTTTTTT. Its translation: CASSEALLGGANTGELFF.

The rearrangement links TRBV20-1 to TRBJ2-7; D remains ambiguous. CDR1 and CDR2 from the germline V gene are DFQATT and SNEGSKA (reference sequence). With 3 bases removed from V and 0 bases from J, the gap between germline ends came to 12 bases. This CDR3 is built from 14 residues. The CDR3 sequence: CSASGYQSSYEQYF. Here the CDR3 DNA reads TGCAGTGCTAGCGGCTATCAAAGCTCCTACGAGCAGTACTTC.

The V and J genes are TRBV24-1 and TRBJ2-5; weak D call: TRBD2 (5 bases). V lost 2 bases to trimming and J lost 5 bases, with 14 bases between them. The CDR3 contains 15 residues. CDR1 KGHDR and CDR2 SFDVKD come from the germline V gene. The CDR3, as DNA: TGTGCCACCAGTGATTCCCGGACTTTTACGGAGACCCAGTACTTC. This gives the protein CATSDSRTFTETQYF.

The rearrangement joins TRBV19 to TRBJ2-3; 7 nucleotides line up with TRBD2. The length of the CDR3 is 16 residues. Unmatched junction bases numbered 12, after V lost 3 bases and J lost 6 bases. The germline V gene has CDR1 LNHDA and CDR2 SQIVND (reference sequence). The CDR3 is CASSMSWGGTADTQYF. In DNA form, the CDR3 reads TGTGCCAGTAGTATGAGTTGGGGGGGTACCGCGGATACGCAGTATTTT.

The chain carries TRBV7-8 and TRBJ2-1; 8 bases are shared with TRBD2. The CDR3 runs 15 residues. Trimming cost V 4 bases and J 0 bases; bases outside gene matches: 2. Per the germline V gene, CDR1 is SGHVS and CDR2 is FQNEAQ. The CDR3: CASSSREGSYNEQFF. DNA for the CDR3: TGTGCCAGCAGCTCTCGGGAGGGCTCCTACAATGAGCAGTTCTTC.

CDR3 amino acids: CASSSQGGRQETQYF. CDR3 coding DNA: TGTGCCAGCAGTTCCCAGGGGGGCCGCCAAGAGACCCAGTACTTC. The rearrangement links TRBV7-3 to TRBJ2-5, with a weak D call TRBD1 (7 bases). V lost 6 bases and J lost 1, with 15 bases in between. This CDR3 has 15 amino acids. Germline assignment: CDR1 SGHTA and CDR2 FQGTGA.